The clone carrying this T cell receptor (beta chain) was picked up many times. Amplification of TCR beta CDR3 regions used RNA as the template. HTBI primers drove first-round RT-PCR of the TCR CDR3. A single record per CDR3 protein comes from TCRdb applying MiXCR to the multiplex PCR reads. The sample holds around 500,000 distinct CDR3 sequences, more than 15% seen once. The entry originates in a study of T cells in Graves' hyperthyroidism and ophthalmopathy. Patients were excluded because of uncontrolled infection, other autoimmune disease, pregnancy or lactation. The receptor's source is a woman between 25 and 40 years old with Graves' ophthalmopathy. Specimen: blood.

This CDR3 is CASTAVAGRTDTQYF. In nucleotides, the CDR3 is TGCGCCAGCACTGCGGTGGCAGGACGCACAGATACGCAGTATTTT. The chain employs TRBV5-1 and TRBJ2-3; D ambiguous. The CDR3 runs to 15 residues. With 6 bases removed from V and 1 base from J, the gap between germline ends came to 15 bases. Germline lookup yields CDR1 SGHRS and CDR2 YFSETQ.